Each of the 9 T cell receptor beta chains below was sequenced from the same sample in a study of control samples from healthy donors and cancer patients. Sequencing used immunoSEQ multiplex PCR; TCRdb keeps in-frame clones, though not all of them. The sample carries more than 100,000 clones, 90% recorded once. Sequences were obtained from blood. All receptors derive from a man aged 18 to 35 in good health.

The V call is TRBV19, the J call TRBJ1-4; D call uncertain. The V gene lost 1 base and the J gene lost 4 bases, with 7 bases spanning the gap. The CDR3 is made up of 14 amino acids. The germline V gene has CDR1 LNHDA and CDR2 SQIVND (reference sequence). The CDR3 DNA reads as TGTGCCAGTAGTATAGGGCAGGTTAATGAAAAACTGTTTTTT. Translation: CASSIGQVNEKLFF.

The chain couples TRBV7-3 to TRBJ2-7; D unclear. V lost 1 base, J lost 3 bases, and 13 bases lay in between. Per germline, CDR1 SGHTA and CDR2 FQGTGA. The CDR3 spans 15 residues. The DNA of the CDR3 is TGTGCCAGCAGCTTAAACCCCGTTCTGGGCTACGAGCAGTACTTC. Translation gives CASSLNPVLGYEQYF.

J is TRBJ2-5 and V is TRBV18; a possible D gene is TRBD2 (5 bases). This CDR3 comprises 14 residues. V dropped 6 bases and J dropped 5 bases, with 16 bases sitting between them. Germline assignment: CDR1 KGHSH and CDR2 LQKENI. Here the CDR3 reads CASSLNTGLETQYF. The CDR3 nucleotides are TGTGCCAGCTCTTTAAATACGGGATTGGAGACCCAGTACTTC.

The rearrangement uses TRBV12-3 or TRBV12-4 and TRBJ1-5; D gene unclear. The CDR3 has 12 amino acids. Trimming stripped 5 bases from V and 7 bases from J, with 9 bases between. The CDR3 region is CASSRPPQPQHF. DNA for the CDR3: TGTGCCAGCAGTCGACCCCCCCAGCCCCAGCATTTT.

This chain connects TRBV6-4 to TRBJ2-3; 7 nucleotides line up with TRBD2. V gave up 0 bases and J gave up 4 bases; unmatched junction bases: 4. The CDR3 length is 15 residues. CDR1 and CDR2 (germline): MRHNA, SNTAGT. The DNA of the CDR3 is TGTGCCAGCAGTGACTCGGGCGGGGGAGCAGATACGCAGTATTTT. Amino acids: CASSDSGGGADTQYF.

CDR3 sequence reads: CASSFFQGNEQFF. The CDR3 DNA is TGCGCCAGCAGCTTCTTCCAGGGGAATGAGCAGTTCTTC. This chain links TRBV5-1 with TRBJ2-1, with D perhaps TRBD1 (6 bases). The CDR3 is 13 amino acids. The germline V gene has CDR1 SGHRS and CDR2 YFSETQ. Trimming left V 2 bases short and J 7 bases short, with 10 bases between. Combining the CDR3 with reference TRBV5-1 and TRBJ2-1 gives the whole variable domain KAGVTQTPRYLIKTRGQQVTLSCSPISGHRSVSWYQQTPGQGLQFLFEYFSETQRNKGNFPGRFSGRQFSNSRSEMNVSTLELGDSALYLCASSFFQGNEQFFGPGTRLTVL.

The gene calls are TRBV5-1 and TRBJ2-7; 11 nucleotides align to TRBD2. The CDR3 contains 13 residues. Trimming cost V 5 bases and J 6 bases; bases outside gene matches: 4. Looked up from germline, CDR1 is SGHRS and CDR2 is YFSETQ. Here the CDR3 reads CASRASGGFEQYF. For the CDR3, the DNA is TGCGCCAGCAGGGCTAGCGGGGGGTTCGAGCAGTACTTC. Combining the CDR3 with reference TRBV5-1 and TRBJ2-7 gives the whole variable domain KAGVTQTPRYLIKTRGQQVTLSCSPISGHRSVSWYQQTPGQGLQFLFEYFSETQRNKGNFPGRFSGRQFSNSRSEMNVSTLELGDSALYLCASRASGGFEQYFGPGTRLTVT.

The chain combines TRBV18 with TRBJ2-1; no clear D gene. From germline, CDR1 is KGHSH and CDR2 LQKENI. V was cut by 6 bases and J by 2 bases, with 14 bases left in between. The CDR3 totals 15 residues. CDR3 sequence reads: CASSPSSLAYNEQFF. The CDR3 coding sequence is TGTGCCAGCTCTCCCTCGAGCTTGGCCTACAATGAGCAGTTCTTC.

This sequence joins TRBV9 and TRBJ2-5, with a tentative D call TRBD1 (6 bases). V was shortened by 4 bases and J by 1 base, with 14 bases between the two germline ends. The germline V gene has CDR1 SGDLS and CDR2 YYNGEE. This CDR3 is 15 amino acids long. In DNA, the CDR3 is TGTGCCAGCAGCTTTAAGGACAGAGTCCAAGAGACCCAGTACTTC. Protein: CASSFKDRVQETQYF.